This T cell receptor beta chain emerged from a study of T cell responses to AZD1222 COVID-19 vaccine. Clones were sequenced by immunoSEQ multiplex PCR, and TCRdb holds only the in-frame ones, with some missing. Of roughly 72,000 clones detected, approximately 88% appear once; the ten largest clones hold over 8%. The CDR3 is 15 amino acids. Trimming at V came to 6 bases and at J to 2 bases, leaving 7 bases not matched to a gene. Germline loops: CDR1 SGHTA, CDR2 FQGNSA. Here the sequenced sample was peripheral blood, taken 28 days after the second dose of the MenACWY control vaccine. The receptor was derived from an adult who received the MenACWY meningococcal vaccine as a control. The chain is built from TRBV7-2 and TRBJ1-5, with 7 positions matching TRBD1. The chain's CDR3 is CASSLETGGNQPQHF. CDR3 bases: TGTGCCAGCAGTCTCGAAACAGGGGGCAATCAGCCCCAGCATTTT.